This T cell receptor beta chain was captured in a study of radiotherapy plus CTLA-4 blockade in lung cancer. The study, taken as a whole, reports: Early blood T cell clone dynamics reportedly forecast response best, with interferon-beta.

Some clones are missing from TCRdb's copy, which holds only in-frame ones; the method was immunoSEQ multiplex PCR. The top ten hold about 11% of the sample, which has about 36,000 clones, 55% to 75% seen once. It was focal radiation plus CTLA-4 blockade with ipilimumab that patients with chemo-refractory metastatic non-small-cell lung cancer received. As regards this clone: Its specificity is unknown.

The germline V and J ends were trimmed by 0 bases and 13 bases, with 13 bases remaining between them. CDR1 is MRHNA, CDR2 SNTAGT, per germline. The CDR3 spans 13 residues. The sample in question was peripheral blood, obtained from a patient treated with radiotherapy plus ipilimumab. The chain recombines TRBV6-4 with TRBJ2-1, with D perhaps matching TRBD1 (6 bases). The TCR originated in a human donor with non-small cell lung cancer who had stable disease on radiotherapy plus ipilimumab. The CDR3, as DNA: TGTGCCAGCAGTGACTCCCCACAGGGCAATCAGTTCTTC. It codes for CASSDSPQGNQFF.